What follows describes a single TCR beta chain. What it binds is not known. This specimen comes from a study of blood T cells in healthy people across ages. The study, taken as a whole, reports: Among T cells, TCR beta diversity per million cells dropped roughly linearly as age rose.

The CDR3 has 11 residues. With 8 bases removed from V and 3 bases from J, the gap between germline ends came to 7 bases. Germline V CDR1 and CDR2: MNHEY, SMNVEV (reference sequence). For the second PCR, which ran for roughly 7 to 11 cycles, a sample-barcoded 5' primer and a J-beta primer mix were used. TCRdb processed the 5' RACE reads anew with MiXCR; each CDR3 protein has one entry. The sample lists about 1.4 million distinct CDR3 sequences, approximately 63% occurring once. The sequencing input was blood. The receptor's source is a man aged 18 to 30 in good health. V and J are TRBV27 and TRBJ1-2; no clear D gene. In DNA, the CDR3 is TGTGCCAGCGGCTATTACTATGGCTACACCTTC. Translated: CASGYYYGYTF.